This TCR beta chain derives from a study of human T cells and chemical hapten exposure. V was clipped by 3 bases and J by 5 bases, with 7 bases between them. This CDR3 contains 13 residues. Germline V gene data show CDR1 as ENHRY and CDR2 as SYGVKD. Time point: patch test 1, 2 weeks after DPC sensitization. Treatment noted: therapeutic diphenylcyclopropenone sensitization with weekly scalp DPC. Unseparated into fractions, whole blood served as the source from which total RNA was extracted. Blood draws came first, before each patch test. TCRdb reprocessed the RACE reads with MiXCR, giving one entry per CDR3 protein. The table lists approximately 52,000 distinct CDR3 sequences, around 10% of them singletons.

Sample: whole blood, taken in connection with sensitization to the hapten diphenylcyclopropenone (DPC). The receptor's source is a woman in her forties with alopecia areata. Some clones in this sample may be carry-over from other donors' samples. J is TRBJ2-2 and V is TRBV10-3; TRBD1 might be the D (5 bases). The chain's CDR3 is CAISEGETGELFF. The CDR3 nucleotides are TGTGCCATCAGTGAAGGGGAAACCGGGGAGCTGTTTTTT.